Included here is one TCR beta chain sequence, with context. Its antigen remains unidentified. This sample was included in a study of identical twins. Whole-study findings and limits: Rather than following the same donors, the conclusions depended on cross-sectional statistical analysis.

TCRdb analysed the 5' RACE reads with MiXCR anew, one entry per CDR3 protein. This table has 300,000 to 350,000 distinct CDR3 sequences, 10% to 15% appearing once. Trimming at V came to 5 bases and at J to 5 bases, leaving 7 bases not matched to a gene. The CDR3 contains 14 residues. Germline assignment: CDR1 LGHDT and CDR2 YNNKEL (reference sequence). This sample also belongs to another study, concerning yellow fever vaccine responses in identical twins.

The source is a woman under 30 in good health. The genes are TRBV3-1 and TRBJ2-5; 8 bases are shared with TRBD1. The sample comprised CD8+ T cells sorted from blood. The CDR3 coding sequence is TGTGCCAGCAGCAAGACAGGGGCGGTGGAGACCCAGTACTTC. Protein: CASSKTGAVETQYF.